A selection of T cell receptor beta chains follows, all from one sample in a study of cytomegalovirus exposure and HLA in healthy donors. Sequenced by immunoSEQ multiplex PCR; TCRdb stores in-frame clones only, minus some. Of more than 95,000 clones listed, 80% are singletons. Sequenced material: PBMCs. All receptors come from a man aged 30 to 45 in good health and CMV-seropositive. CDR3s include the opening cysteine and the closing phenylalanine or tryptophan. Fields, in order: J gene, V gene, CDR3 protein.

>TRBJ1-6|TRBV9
CASSVGTVTNSPLHF
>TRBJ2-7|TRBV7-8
CASSQTTSAYEQYF
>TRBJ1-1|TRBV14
CASDRPSEAFF
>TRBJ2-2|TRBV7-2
CASSLVSGGTNTGELFF
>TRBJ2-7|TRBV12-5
CASGLDTGTQTLF
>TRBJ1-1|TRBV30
CAWTTGGTEAFF
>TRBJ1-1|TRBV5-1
CASSLGTTNTEAFF
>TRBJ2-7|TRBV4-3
CASSQHLGLAVEQYF
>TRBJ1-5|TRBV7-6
CASSLREGNQPQHF
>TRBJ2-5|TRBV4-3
CASSLGQGRGETQYF
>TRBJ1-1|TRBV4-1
CASSQDKGQGIGTEAFF
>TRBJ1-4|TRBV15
CATSRDLGAAEKLFF
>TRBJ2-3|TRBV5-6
CASSLAVRITDTQYF
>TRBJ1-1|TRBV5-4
CASSSGGGGNTEAFF